The rows below give T cell receptor beta chains drawn from one sample of a study of tumor and adjacent non-tumor tissue in lung cancer. TCRdb used MiXCR to reprocess the multiplex PCR reads, holding one entry per CDR3 protein. The profile shows 65,000 to 95,000 distinct CDR3 sequences, roughly 80% of them singletons. The sample was lung tumor tissue. These receptor sequences come from a woman in her forties or fifties with non-small cell lung cancer. Each CDR3 is given with its conserved first and last residue. The order of the fields is D gene, J gene, clone size, V gene, CDR3 DNA, CDR3 protein. The D gene is left open where the match is weak. A clone size is listed for some rows: how often the clone was seen (once, few, many), or a class if it is expanded.

d_gene: NA
j_gene: TRBJ2-5
abundance: NA
v_gene: TRBV12-3/TRBV12-4
CDR3nt: TGTGTCAGCGGCCACCCGGGAACCCAAGAGACCCCGTACTTC
CDR3aa: CVSGHPGTQETPYF

d_gene: NA
j_gene: TRBJ1-2
abundance: NA
v_gene: TRBV6-1
CDR3nt: TGTGCCAGCAACAAAAGACCACGACTTTATGGCTATACCTTC
CDR3aa: CASNKRPRLYGYTF

d_gene: TRBD2
j_gene: TRBJ2-2
abundance: once
v_gene: TRBV20-1
CDR3nt: TGCAGTGCTGGAAAGTACGGACTAGCGGGAGACACCGGGGAGCTGTTTTTT
CDR3aa: CSAGKYGLAGDTGELFF

d_gene: TRBD1
j_gene: TRBJ2-2
abundance: few
v_gene: TRBV11-3
CDR3nt: TGTGCCAGCAGCTACGGGACAGGGGTATTAGGCGGGGAGCTGTTTTTT
CDR3aa: CASSYGTGVLGGELFF

d_gene: NA
j_gene: TRBJ2-1
abundance: NA
v_gene: TRBV6-2/TRBV6-3
CDR3nt: TGTGCCAGCTGTCGGACTCCTAATGAGCAGTTCTTC
CDR3aa: CASCRTPNEQFF

d_gene: NA
j_gene: TRBJ1-1
abundance: NA
v_gene: TRBV6-2/TRBV6-3
CDR3nt: TGTGCCAGCAGTTACGCCCTGACTCCGAGATGGTCTGAAGTTTTCTTT
CDR3aa: CASSYALTPRWSEVFF

d_gene: NA
j_gene: TRBJ2-1
abundance: NA
v_gene: TRBV20-1
CDR3nt: TGCAGTGCGCAAACTAACTCGGGGTACAATGAGCAGTATTTC
CDR3aa: CSAQTNSGYNEQYF

d_gene: NA
j_gene: TRBJ2-2
abundance: few
v_gene: TRBV7-2
CDR3nt: TGTGCCAGCAGCTATAACACCGGGGAGCTGTTTTTT
CDR3aa: CASSYNTGELFF

d_gene: NA
j_gene: TRBJ2-7
abundance: few
v_gene: TRBV12-3/TRBV12-4
CDR3nt: TGTGCCAGTACTTTGGGAAGTTACGCCTACGTGCAGTACTTC
CDR3aa: CASTLGSYAYVQYF

d_gene: TRBD1
j_gene: TRBJ2-7
abundance: NA
v_gene: TRBV10-3
CDR3nt: TGTGTCACGAGGACAGGGGACCCCTACGAGCAATACTTC
CDR3aa: CVTRTGDPYEQYF

d_gene: NA
j_gene: TRBJ2-6
abundance: medium-sized
v_gene: TRBV6-2/TRBV6-3
CDR3nt: TGTGCCAGCAGTTACTCGACCTCTGGGGCCAACGTCCTGACTTTC
CDR3aa: CASSYSTSGANVLTF

d_gene: NA
j_gene: TRBJ2-2
abundance: once
v_gene: TRBV28
CDR3nt: TGTGCCAGCAGTCAGGGAAACACCAGGGAGCTGTTTTTT
CDR3aa: CASSQGNTRELFF

d_gene: NA
j_gene: TRBJ1-2
abundance: NA
v_gene: TRBV2
CDR3nt: TGTGCCAGCAGTGAGAACAGGGAAAAGGGCGGCTACACCTTC
CDR3aa: CASSENREKGGYTF

d_gene: TRBD2
j_gene: TRBJ2-7
abundance: once
v_gene: TRBV20-1
CDR3nt: TGCAGTGCTGAGGGGGCTAGCGGGAAGGAATCCTACGAGCAGTACTTC
CDR3aa: CSAEGASGKESYEQYF

d_gene: NA
j_gene: TRBJ2-5
abundance: NA
v_gene: TRBV6-1
CDR3nt: TGTGCCAGCAGAGGGGACGGAGAGACCCGGTACTTC
CDR3aa: CASRGDGETRYF

d_gene: NA
j_gene: TRBJ2-5
abundance: NA
v_gene: TRBV4-1
CDR3nt: TGCGCCAGCAGCCAAGGTGGCAGTGGAGGGCAAAGAGAGACCCAGTACTTC
CDR3aa: CASSQGGSGGQRETQYF

d_gene: TRBD2
j_gene: TRBJ2-1
abundance: NA
v_gene: TRBV11-2
CDR3nt: TGTGGCAGCATACCAGAGGGCGGGGGAAGCTCCTACAATGAGCAGTTCTTC
CDR3aa: CGSIPEGGGSSYNEQFF

d_gene: NA
j_gene: TRBJ1-2
abundance: once
v_gene: TRBV20-1
CDR3nt: TGCATTGCTAGTTACGATGACTATGGCTACACCTTC
CDR3aa: CIASYDDYGYTF

d_gene: NA
j_gene: TRBJ2-1
abundance: NA
v_gene: TRBV29-1
CDR3nt: TGCAGCGTTGATATACCTAGGCGATTCAATGAGCAGTTCTTC
CDR3aa: CSVDIPRRFNEQFF

d_gene: TRBD2
j_gene: TRBJ2-1
abundance: NA
v_gene: TRBV11-2
CDR3nt: TGTGCGAGCACCCCAGAGGGCGGGGGAAGCTCCTACTATGGGCAGTTCTTC
CDR3aa: CASTPEGGGSSYYGQFF

d_gene: NA
j_gene: TRBJ2-7
abundance: NA
v_gene: TRBV20-1
CDR3nt: TGCAGTGCTATGGGTGACAGAGACTACGAGCAGTACTTC
CDR3aa: CSAMGDRDYEQYF

d_gene: NA
j_gene: TRBJ2-5
abundance: NA
v_gene: TRBV7-9
CDR3nt: TGTGCCAGCAGCTTAGGGTGGCCAGTACAAGAGACCCAGTACTTC
CDR3aa: CASSLGWPVQETQYF

d_gene: NA
j_gene: TRBJ2-3
abundance: NA
v_gene: TRBV20-1
CDR3nt: TGCAGTGCTCCCCAAAAATCATCTAGTGGGAGGAAAGATACGCAGTATTTT
CDR3aa: CSAPQKSSSGRKDTQYF

d_gene: NA
j_gene: TRBJ1-2
abundance: NA
v_gene: TRBV11-2
CDR3nt: TGTACCAGCAGCTTAACACGTACTAATTATGGTTACACCTTC
CDR3aa: CTSSLTRTNYGYTF

d_gene: NA
j_gene: TRBJ2-2
abundance: NA
v_gene: TRBV6-2/TRBV6-3
CDR3nt: TGTGCCAGCAATTACGAGGGCGGGGGCTACGGGAAGATGTTTTTT
CDR3aa: CASNYEGGGYGKMFF

d_gene: NA
j_gene: TRBJ2-2
abundance: NA
v_gene: TRBV6-5
CDR3nt: TGTGCCAGCAGTTACGGAGCGGAGCACACCGGGGAGCTGCTTTTT
CDR3aa: CASSYGAEHTGELLF

d_gene: NA
j_gene: TRBJ1-3
abundance: NA
v_gene: TRBV7-9
CDR3nt: TGTACCAGCATCACCGACCGGGACCAGGGTGGAAACACCATATACTTT
CDR3aa: CTSITDRDQGGNTIYF

d_gene: NA
j_gene: TRBJ1-2
abundance: NA
v_gene: TRBV29-1
CDR3nt: NA
CDR3aa: CSVAGGNIGCTF

d_gene: NA
j_gene: TRBJ2-1
abundance: NA
v_gene: TRBV11-2
CDR3nt: TGTGACATCAGCCCCTCCGGATATGAGCAATTCTTC
CDR3aa: CDISPSGYEQFF

d_gene: TRBD1
j_gene: TRBJ1-2
abundance: NA
v_gene: TRBV6-5
CDR3nt: TGTTCCAGCAGGTCGAACAGGGGAAACTATGACTACACCTTC
CDR3aa: CSSRSNRGNYDYTF

d_gene: NA
j_gene: TRBJ2-7
abundance: few
v_gene: TRBV20-1
CDR3nt: TGCAGTGCTAGATCAATCGAGCGACCCCTCTATGAACAGTACTTC
CDR3aa: CSARSIERPLYEQYF

d_gene: NA
j_gene: TRBJ2-5
abundance: NA
v_gene: TRBV12-3/TRBV12-4
CDR3nt: TGTGCCAGCAGTCCAAAGGGGAAGACCCAGTATTTC
CDR3aa: CASSPKGKTQYF